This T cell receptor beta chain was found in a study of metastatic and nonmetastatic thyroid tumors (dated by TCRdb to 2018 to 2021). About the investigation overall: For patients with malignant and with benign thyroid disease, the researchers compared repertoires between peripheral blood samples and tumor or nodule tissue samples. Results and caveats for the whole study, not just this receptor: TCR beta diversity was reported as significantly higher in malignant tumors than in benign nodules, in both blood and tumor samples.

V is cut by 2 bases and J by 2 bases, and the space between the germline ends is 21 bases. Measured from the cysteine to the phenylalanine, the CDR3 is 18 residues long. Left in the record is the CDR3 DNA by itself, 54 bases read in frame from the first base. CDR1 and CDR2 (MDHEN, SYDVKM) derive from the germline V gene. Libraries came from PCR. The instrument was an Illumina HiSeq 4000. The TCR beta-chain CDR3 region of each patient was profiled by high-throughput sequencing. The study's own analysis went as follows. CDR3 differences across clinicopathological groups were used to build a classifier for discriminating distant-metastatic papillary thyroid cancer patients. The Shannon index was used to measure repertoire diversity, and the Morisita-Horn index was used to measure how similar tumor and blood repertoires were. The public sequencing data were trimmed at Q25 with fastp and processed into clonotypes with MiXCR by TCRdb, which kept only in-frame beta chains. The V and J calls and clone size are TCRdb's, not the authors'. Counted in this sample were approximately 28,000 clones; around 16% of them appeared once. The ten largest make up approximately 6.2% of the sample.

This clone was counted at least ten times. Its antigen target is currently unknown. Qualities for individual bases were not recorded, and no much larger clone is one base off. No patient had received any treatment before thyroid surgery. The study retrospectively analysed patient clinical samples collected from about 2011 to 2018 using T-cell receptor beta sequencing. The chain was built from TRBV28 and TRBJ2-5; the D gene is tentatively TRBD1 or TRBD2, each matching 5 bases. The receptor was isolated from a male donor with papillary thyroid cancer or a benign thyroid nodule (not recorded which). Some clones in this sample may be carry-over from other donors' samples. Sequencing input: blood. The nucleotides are TGTGCCAGCAGTTTACGGGGCTCTGGGTGGGAGAATCAAGAGACCCAGTACTTC. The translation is CASSLRGSGWENQETQYF.